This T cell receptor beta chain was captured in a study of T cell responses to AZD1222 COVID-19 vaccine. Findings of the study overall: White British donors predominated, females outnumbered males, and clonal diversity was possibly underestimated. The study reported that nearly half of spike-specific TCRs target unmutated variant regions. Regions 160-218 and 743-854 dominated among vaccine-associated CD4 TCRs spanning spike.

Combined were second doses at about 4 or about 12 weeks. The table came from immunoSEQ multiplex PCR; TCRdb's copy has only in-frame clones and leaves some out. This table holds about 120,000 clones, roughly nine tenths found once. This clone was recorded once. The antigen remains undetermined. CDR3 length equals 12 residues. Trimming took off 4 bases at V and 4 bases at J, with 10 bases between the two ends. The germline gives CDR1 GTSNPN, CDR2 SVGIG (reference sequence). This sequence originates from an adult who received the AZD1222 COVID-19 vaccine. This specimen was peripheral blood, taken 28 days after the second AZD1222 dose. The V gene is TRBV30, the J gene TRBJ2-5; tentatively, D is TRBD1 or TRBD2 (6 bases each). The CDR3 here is CAWNEGGETQYF. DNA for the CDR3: TGTGCCTGGAATGAGGGGGGAGAGACCCAGTACTTC.